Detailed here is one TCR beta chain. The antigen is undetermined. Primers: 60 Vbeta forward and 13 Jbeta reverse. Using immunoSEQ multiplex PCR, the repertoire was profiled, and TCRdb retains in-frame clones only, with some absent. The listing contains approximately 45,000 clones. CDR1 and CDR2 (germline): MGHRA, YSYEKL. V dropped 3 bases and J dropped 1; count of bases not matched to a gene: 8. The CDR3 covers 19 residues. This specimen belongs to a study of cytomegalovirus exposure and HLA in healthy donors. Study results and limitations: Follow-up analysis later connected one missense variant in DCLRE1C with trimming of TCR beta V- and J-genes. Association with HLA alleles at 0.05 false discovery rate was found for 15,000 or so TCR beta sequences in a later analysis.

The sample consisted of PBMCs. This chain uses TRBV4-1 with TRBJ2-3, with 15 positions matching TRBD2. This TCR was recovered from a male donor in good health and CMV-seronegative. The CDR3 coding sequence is TGCGCCAGCAGCCACCCGGGACTAGCGGGAGGTGGGGGCACAGATACGCAGTATTTT. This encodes CASSHPGLAGGGGTDTQYF.